What follows describes a single T cell receptor (beta chain). This record comes from a study of graft-versus-host responses after intestinal transplantation. Some clones are missing from TCRdb's copy, which holds only in-frame ones; the method was immunoSEQ multiplex PCR. The table includes tens of thousands of clones, around 93% detected once. The germline V gene has CDR1 MNHEY and CDR2 SMNVEV (reference sequence). The CDR3 is made up of 14 amino acids. The ends lost 5 bases at V and 3 bases at J; junction bases unmatched: 2. The J gene is TRBJ2-3, the V gene TRBV27, with 10 bases lining up with TRBD2. Sample: PBMCs, taken 98 days after intestinal transplantation. This TCR was sampled from a human patient who received an intestinal transplant, so some T cells may come from the graft donor. CDR3 amino acids: CASSLTSGTDTQYF. The CDR3 DNA is TGTGCCAGCAGTCTGACTAGCGGGACAGATACGCAGTATTTT.